This TCR beta chain emerged from a study of post-analysis software for immune sequencing data. Study-wide results and limits: Patients with multiple sclerosis recorded significantly lower normalized Chao1 diversity than controls, the study found. TRBV5-6, TRBV5-1 and TRBV20-1 belonged to a set of about 5 TRBV segments that were more frequent in patients than controls.

Concerning this clonotype: Antigen specificity is unknown.

Researchers reported that TCR beta cDNA libraries carried unique molecular identifiers. TCRdb re-analysed the PCR reads in MiXCR, keeping a single row per CDR3 protein. The data show about 430,000 distinct CDR3 sequences, approximately 39% seen once. Germline V CDR1 and CDR2: MNHEY, SVGAGI. The CDR3 is 13 residues long. Trimming took 7 bases from V and 2 from J; bases not matched to a gene: 4. This chain connects TRBV6-5 to TRBJ2-7, with TRBD1 matching 8 bases. The specimen sequenced was blood. The TCR comes from a girl aged 2-10 years with multiple sclerosis. The CDR3 reads CASTRTGTYEQYF. CDR3 coding DNA: TGTGCCAGCACCAGGACAGGGACCTACGAGCAGTACTTC.